This T cell receptor beta chain stems from a study of graft-versus-host responses after intestinal transplantation. V shed 6 bases, J shed 9 bases, and the junction held 17 bases outside the gene matches. The CDR3 is 17 residues long. A remark on this clone: The antigen remains unidentified.

Produced via immunoSEQ multiplex PCR; TCRdb's table is partial and in-frame only. The sample includes about 130,000 clones, 90% to 95% of them seen just once. This receptor was identified in a human donor who received an intestinal transplant. The rearrangement joins TRBV23-1 to TRBJ2-1, with 10 bases matching TRBD2. Being an ORF, TRBV23-1 has a function that is uncertain. The sample consisted of unstimulated CD4+ T cells sorted from spleen or lymph node cells, taken before intestinal transplant. The CDR3 sequence: CASSLTPAGGLSFEQFF. The CDR3 bases are TGCGCCAGCAGCCTAACTCCAGCGGGGGGGCTAAGTTTTGAGCAGTTCTTC.